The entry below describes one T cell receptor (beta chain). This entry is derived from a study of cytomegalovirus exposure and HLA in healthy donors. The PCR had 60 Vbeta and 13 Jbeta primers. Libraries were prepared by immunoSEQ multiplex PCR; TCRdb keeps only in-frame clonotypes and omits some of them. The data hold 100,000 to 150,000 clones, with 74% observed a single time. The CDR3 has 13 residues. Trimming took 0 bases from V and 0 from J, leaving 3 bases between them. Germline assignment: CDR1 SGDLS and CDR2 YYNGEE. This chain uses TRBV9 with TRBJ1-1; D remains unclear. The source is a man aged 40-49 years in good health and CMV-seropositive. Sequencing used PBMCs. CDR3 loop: CASSVDMNTEAFF. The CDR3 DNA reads TGTGCCAGCAGCGTAGATATGAACACTGAAGCTTTCTTT.